This passage covers 4 T cell receptor beta chains from one sample sequenced in a study of control samples from healthy donors and cancer patients. The table came from immunoSEQ multiplex PCR; TCRdb's copy has only in-frame clones and leaves some out. The sample includes fewer than 200,000 clones, around 88% of them seen just once. The material sequenced was blood. The source of these receptors is a woman aged 30 to 39 in good health.

This sequence joins TRBV15 and TRBJ1-1, with D unclear. V was shortened by 0 bases and J by 5 bases, with 7 bases between the two germline ends. The CDR3 extends over 13 amino acids. Germline V gene lookup returns CDR1 LNHNV and CDR2 YYDKDF (reference sequence). The CDR3 bases are TGTGCCACCAGCAGAGATATGTTAACTGAAGCTTTCTTT. Its protein is CATSRDMLTEAFF.

The chain has TRBV10-1 and TRBJ1-1, with TRBD1 matching 7 bases. Per germline, CDR1 WNHNN and CDR2 SYGVQD (reference sequence). This CDR3 is built from 13 residues. V lost 6 bases and J lost 2; bases outside the gene matches: 3. The CDR3, as DNA: TGCGCCAGCAGCCGGACAGGAAACACTGAAGCTTTCTTT. Translated, it gives CASSRTGNTEAFF.

J is TRBJ1-6 and V is TRBV5-4; 7 bases are a match to TRBD1. The J segment lost 9 bases and the V segment lost 3 bases, leaving 12 bases of the junction unmatched. Germline values: CDR1 SGHNT, CDR2 YYREEE (reference sequence). The CDR3 runs to 16 residues. CDR3 sequence: CASSSKTDRVGSPLHF. The CDR3 DNA is TGTGCCAGCAGCTCCAAAACAGACAGGGTCGGTTCACCCCTCCACTTT.

CDR3 region: CASSQLAGGQETQYF. CDR3 nucleotides: TGCGCCAGCAGCCAACTAGCGGGGGGGCAAGAGACCCAGTACTTC. V is TRBV4-1 and J is TRBJ2-5; 12 bases are a match to TRBD2. V shed 2 bases and J 2 bases; nucleotides not matched to a gene: 0. The CDR3 extends over 15 amino acids. Germline loops: CDR1 MGHRA, CDR2 YSYEKL.